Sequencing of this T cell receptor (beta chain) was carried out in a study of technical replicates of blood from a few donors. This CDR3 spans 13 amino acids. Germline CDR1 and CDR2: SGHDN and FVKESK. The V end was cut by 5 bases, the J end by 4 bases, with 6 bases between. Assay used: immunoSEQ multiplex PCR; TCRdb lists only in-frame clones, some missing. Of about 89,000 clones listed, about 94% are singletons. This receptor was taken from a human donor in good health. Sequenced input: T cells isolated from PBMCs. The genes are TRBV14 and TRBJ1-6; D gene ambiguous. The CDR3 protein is CASSSLYNSPLHF. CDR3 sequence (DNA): TGTGCCAGCAGCAGCTTGTATAATTCACCCCTCCACTTT.